This TCR beta chain appears in the sequencing data of a study of cytomegalovirus exposure and HLA in healthy donors. The study's findings and limits: Most CMV-associated TCR beta chains were later found to appear HLA-restricted.

This CDR3 spans 14 amino acids. Looked up from germline, CDR1 is SGDLS and CDR2 is YYNGEE. Points on this clone: Its antigen is currently unknown. Compared with germline, one end of the junction differs, possibly owing to a read error.

The primer mix had 60 Vbeta and 13 Jbeta primers. Sequencing used immunoSEQ multiplex PCR; TCRdb keeps in-frame clones, though not all of them. The top ten clones hold about 2% of a sample with about 150,000 clones, roughly 72% of them seen once. This chain joins TRBV9 and TRBJ2-7, with D possibly matching TRBD1 (7 bases). The receptor comes from a man between 35 and 55 years old in good health and CMV-seronegative. The sample was PBMCs. The CDR3 nucleotides read TGTGCCGGCAGCGTCCATACAGGGGAGGACGAGCAGTACTTC. Amino acid sequence: CAGSVHTGEDEQYF.